This TCR beta chain was obtained from a study of molecular identifiers for immune sequencing clone quantification. Study-wide context: RNA, taken in replicates from approximately 20,000 or 100,000 naive CD8 cells, was split five ways, with four sequenced.

This clonotype was counted between two and nine times. Antigen unknown. Naive CD8 sequencing libraries were generated from around 20,000 to 1,000,000 sorted cells, with 10%, 30% or 50% RNA as input. Study-wide points: Spiked Jurkat TCR RNA equivalent to one cell reportedly surfaced among approximately 1.1 million naive cells.

In preparing bulk TCR libraries, previously described methods and listed TCR primers were used. TCRdb processed the PCR reads anew with MiXCR; each CDR3 protein has one entry. The table has about 640,000 distinct CDR3 sequences, just under 20% seen once; the top ten hold 0.7% to 1%. The germline CDR1 and CDR2 sequences are MNHNS and SASEGT. Losses at the gene ends were 0 bases for V and 7 bases for J; bases not matched to a gene: 8. The CDR3 sequence is 15 residues long. Sequencing was carried out using naive CD8+ T cells from blood, with Jurkat cell RNA spiked in. Subset here: FACS-sorted CD8+CD4-CCR7+CD45RA+ naive T cells. The source is a human donor in good health. Some libraries in this study had Jurkat cell RNA spiked in. The V gene is TRBV6-1, the J gene TRBJ1-1; 7 bases are a match to TRBD1. CDR3 loop: CASSEAAGGDSEAFF. CDR3 DNA sequence: TGTGCCAGCAGTGAAGCAGCAGGAGGGGACAGTGAAGCTTTCTTT.